This record covers a single T cell receptor beta chain. Its antigen is unidentified. This sample stems from a study of blood T cells in healthy people across ages. Findings of the study overall: Long-lived and aged donors differed, with more naive CD4+ cells and higher diversity in the long-lived. Unsorted PBMCs blocked a conclusive comparison of naive and antigen-experienced cells.

For the second PCR, which ran for roughly 7 to 11 cycles, a sample-barcoded 5' primer and a J-beta primer mix were used. MiXCR, applied by TCRdb to the 5' RACE reads, yields one record per CDR3 protein. Of roughly 860,000 distinct CDR3 sequences in the sample, less than 80% were seen once. Those donating, healthy Caucasian individuals from Russia, were aged about 6 to 95. Total RNA, at least 5 micrograms per sample, came from PBMCs. This CDR3 has 11 amino acids. With 7 bases removed from V and 5 bases from J, the gap between germline ends came to 9 bases. J is TRBJ2-7 and V is TRBV12-3 or TRBV12-4; no firm D call. This sequence originates from a man under 40 in good health. What was sequenced was blood. The CDR3 region is CASKGFHEQYF. The DNA of the CDR3 is TGTGCCAGCAAAGGGTTCCACGAGCAGTACTTC.